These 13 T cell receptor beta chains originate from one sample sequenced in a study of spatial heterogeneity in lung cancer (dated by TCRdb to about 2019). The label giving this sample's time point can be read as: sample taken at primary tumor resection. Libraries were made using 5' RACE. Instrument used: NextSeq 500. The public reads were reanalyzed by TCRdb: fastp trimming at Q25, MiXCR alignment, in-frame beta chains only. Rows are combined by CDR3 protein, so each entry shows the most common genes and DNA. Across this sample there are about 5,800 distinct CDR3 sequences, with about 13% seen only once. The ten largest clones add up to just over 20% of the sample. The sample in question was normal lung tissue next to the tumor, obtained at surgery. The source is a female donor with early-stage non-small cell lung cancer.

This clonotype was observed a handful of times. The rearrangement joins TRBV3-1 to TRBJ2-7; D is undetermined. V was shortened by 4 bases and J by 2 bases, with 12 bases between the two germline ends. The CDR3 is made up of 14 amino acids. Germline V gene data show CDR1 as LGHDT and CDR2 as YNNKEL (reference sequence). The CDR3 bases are TGTGCCAGCAGCCCCACGGCCGGAACCTACGAGCAGTACGTC. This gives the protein CASSPTAGTYEQYV.

The CDR3 spells CASSLAGLGETQYF. The CDR3 DNA reads as TGTGCCAGCAGTTTGGCAGGGCTTGGAGAGACCCAGTACTTC. The V and J genes are TRBV27 and TRBJ2-5; weak D call: TRBD1 (5 bases). Germline assignment: CDR1 MNHEY and CDR2 SMNVEV (reference sequence). V lost 3 bases and J 4 bases, leaving 12 bases between the germline ends. CDR3 length equals 14 residues.

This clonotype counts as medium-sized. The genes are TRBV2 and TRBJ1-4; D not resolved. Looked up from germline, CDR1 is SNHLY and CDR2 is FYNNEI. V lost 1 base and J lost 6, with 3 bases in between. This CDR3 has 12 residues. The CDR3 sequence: CASSEEYEKLFF. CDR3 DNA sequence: TGTGCCAGCAGTGAAGAGTATGAAAAACTGTTTTTT.

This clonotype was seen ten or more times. The CDR3 is CASNHRDYDNEQFF. Written as DNA, the CDR3 is TGCGCCAGCAACCACCGGGACTACGACAATGAGCAGTTCTTC. The V call is TRBV4-1, the J call TRBJ2-1; 7 bases line up with TRBD2. The CDR3 covers 14 residues. The trim removed 7 bases at V and 5 bases at J, leaving 8 bases unmatched. The V gene's germline CDR1 is MGHRA and CDR2 YSYEKL.

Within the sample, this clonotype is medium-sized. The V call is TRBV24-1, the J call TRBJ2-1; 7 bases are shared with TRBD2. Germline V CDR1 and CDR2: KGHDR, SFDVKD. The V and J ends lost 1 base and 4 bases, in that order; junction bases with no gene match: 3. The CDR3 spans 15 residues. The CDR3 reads CATSDLLASYNEQFF. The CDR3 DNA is TGTGCCACCAGTGATTTACTAGCGTCGTACAATGAGCAGTTCTTC.

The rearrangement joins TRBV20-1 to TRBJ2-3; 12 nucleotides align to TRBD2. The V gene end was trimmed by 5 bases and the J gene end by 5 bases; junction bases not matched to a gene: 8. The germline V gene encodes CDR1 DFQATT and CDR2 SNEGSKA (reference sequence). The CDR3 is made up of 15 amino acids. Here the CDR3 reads CSAGPSGRARDTQYF. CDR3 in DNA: TGCAGTGCTGGACCTAGCGGGAGGGCCAGAGATACGCAGTATTTT.

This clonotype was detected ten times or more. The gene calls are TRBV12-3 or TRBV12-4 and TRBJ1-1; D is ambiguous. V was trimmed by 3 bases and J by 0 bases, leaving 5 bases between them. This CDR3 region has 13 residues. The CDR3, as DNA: TGTGCCAGCAGTTTCAACGTGAACACTGAAGCTTTCTTT. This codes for CASSFNVNTEAFF.

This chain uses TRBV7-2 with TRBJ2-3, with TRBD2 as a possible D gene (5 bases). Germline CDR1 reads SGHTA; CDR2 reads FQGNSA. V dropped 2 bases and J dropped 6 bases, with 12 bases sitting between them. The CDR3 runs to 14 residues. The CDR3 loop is CASSLSWESDTQYF. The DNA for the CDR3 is TGTGCCAGCAGCTTATCGTGGGAGAGCGATACGCAGTATTTT.

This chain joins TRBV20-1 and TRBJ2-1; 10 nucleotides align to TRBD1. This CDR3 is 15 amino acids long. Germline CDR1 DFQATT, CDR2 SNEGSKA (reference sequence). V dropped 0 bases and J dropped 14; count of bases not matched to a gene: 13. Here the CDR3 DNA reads TGCAGTGCTAGAGATCCCCACCGCCAGACAGGGGGCGAGTTCTTC. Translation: CSARDPHRQTGGEFF.

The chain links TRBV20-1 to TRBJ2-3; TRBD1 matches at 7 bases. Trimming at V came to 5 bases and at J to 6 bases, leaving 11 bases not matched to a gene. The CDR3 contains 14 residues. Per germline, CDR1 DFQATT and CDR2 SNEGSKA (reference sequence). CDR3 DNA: TGCAGTGCTCGAAGACAGGGACCGTCGGATACGCAGTATTTT. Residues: CSARRQGPSDTQYF.

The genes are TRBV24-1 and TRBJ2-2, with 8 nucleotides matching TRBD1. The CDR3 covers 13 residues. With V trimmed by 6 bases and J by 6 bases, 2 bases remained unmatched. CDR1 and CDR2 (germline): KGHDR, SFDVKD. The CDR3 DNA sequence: TGTGCCACCAGTAGACAGGGGTCCGGGGAGCTGTTTTTT. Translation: CATSRQGSGELFF.

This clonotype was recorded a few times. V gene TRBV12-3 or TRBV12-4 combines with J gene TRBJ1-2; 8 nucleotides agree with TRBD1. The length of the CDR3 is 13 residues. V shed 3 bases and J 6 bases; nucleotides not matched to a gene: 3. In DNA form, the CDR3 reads TGTGCCAGCAGTTTCGGACAGGGAGATGGCTACACCTTC. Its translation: CASSFGQGDGYTF.

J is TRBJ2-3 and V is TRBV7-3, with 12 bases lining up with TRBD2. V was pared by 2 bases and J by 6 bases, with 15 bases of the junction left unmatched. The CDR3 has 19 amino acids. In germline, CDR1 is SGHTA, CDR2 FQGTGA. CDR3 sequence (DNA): TGTGCCAGCAGCTTAGGGTTGCTAGCGGGAGGGCCCCACACGGATACGCAGTATTTT. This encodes CASSLGLLAGGPHTDTQYF. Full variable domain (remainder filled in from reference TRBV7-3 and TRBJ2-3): GAGVSQTPSNKVTEKGKYVELRCDPISGHTALYWYRQSLGQGPEFLIYFQGTGAADDSGLPNDRFFAVRPEGSVSTLKIQRTERGDSAVYLCASSLGLLAGGPHTDTQYFGPGTRLTVL.